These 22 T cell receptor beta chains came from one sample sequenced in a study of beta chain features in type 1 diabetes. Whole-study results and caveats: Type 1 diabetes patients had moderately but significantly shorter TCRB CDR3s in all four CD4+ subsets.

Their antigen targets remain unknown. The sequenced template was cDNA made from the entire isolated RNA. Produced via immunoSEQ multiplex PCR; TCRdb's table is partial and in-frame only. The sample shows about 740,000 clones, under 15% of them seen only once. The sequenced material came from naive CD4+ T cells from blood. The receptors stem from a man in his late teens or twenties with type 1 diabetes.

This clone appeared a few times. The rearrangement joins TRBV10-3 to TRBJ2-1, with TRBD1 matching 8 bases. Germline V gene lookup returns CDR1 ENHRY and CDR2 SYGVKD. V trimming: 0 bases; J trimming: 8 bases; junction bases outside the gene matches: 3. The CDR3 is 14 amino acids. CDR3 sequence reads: CAISESDRGYEQFF. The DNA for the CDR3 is TGTGCCATCAGTGAGTCTGACAGGGGATATGAGCAGTTCTTC.

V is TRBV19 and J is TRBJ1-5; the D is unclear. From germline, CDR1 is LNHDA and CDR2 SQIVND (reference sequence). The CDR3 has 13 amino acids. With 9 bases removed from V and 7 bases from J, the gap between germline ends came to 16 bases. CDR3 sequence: CASTHRVRQPQHF. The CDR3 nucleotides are TGTGCCAGCACCCACCGGGTACGGCAGCCCCAGCATTTT.

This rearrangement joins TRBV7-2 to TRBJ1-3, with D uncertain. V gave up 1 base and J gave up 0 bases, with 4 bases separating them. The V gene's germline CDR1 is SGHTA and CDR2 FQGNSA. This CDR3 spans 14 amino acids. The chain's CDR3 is CASSLEASGNTIYF. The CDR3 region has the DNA TGTGCCAGCAGCTTAGAAGCCTCTGGAAACACCATATATTTT.

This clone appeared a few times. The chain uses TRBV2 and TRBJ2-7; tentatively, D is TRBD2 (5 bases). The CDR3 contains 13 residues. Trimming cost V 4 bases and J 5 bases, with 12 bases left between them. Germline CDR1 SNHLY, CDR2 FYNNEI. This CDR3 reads CASSAEAAHEQYF. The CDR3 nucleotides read TGTGCCAGCAGTGCGGAGGCAGCCCACGAGCAGTACTTC.

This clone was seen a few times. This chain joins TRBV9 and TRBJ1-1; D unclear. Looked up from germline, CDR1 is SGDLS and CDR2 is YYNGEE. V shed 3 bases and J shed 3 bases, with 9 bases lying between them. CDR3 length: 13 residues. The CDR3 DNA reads TGTGCCAGCAGCGGTTATTTGGACACTGAAGCTTTCTTT. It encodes CASSGYLDTEAFF.

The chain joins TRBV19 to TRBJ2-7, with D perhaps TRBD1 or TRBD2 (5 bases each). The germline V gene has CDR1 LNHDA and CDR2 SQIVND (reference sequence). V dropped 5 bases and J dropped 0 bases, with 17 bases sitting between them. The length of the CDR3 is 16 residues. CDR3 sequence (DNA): TGTGCCAGTAGTCTAGCCGGGACCGAGAGCTCCTACGAGCAGTACTTC. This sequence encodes CASSLAGTESSYEQYF.

Written as DNA, the CDR3 is TGTGCCTGGACCTCGAGGTATCGGACAGGGATTGAGCAGTTCTTC. Translating gives CAWTSRYRTGIEQFF. The chain joins TRBV30 to TRBJ2-1, with 8 bases identical to TRBD1. The CDR3 has 15 amino acids. Germline values: CDR1 GTSNPN, CDR2 SVGIG (reference sequence). The ends lost 4 bases at V and 9 bases at J; junction bases unmatched: 14.

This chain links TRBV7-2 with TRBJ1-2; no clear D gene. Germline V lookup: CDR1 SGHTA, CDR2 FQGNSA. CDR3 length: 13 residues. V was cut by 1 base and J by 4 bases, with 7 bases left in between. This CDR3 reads CASSLEVLYGYTF. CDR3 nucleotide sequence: TGTGCCAGCAGCTTAGAGGTCCTCTATGGCTACACCTTC.

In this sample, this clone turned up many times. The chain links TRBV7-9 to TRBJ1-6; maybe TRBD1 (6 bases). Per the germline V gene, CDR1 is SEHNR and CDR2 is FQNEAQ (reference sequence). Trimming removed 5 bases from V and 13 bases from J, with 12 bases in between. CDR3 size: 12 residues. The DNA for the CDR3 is TGTGCCAGCAGCCAGGGGCCCCTTCCCCTCCACTTT. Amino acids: CASSQGPLPLHF.

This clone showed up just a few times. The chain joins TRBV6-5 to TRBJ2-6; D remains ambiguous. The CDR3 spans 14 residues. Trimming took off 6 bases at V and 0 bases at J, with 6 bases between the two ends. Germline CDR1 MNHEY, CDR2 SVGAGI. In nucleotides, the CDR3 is TGTGCCAGCAGCCGAGGCTCTGGGGCCAACGTCCTGACTTTC. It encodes CASSRGSGANVLTF.

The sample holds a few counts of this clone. CDR3 in amino acids: CASSQTVQQGTETQYF. The CDR3 DNA follows: TGCGCCAGCAGCCAGACTGTCCAACAGGGGACGGAGACCCAGTACTTC. The gene calls are TRBV4-1 and TRBJ2-5; 7 bases are shared with TRBD1. Germline V CDR1 and CDR2: MGHRA, YSYEKL. J lost 5 bases, V lost 3 bases, and 12 bases had no gene match. The CDR3 is 16 amino acids.

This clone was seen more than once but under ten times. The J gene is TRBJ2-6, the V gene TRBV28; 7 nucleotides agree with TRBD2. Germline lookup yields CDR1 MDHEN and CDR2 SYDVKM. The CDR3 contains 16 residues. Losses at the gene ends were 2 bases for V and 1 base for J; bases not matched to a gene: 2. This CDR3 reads CASSLAGVSGANVLTF. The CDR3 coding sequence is TGTGCCAGCAGTTTAGCGGGGGTTTCTGGGGCCAACGTCCTGACTTTC. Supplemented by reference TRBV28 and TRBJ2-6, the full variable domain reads DVKVTQSSRYLVKRTGEKVFLECVQDMDHENMFWYRQDPGLGLRLIYFSYDVKMKEKGDIPEGYSVSREKKERFSLILESASTNQTSMYLCASSLAGVSGANVLTFGAGSRLTVL.

This CDR3 is CASSVQGPNTGELFF. CDR3 nucleotides: TGTGCCAGCAGCGTACAGGGCCCGAACACCGGGGAGCTGTTTTTT. The V gene is TRBV2, the J gene TRBJ2-2; possibly TRBD1 for D (6 bases). Trimming left V 6 bases short and J 0 bases short, with 11 bases between. The CDR3 is 15 residues long. Germline V gene data show CDR1 as SNHLY and CDR2 as FYNNEI.

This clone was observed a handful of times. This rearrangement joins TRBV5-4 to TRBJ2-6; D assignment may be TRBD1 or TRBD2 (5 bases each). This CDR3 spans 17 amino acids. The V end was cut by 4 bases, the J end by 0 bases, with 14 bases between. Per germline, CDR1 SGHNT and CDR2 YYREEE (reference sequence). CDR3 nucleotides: TGTGCCAGCAGCCGAGGGACGGCGAGCTCTGGGGCCAACGTCCTGACTTTC. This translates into CASSRGTASSGANVLTF.

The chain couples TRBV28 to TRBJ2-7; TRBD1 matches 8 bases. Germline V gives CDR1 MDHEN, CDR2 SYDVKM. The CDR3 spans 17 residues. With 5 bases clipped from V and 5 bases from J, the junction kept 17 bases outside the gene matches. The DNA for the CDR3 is TGTGCCAGCAGTCCCCCCTTTCAGGGGGCGCCTTTAGACGAGCAGTACTTC. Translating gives CASSPPFQGAPLDEQYF.

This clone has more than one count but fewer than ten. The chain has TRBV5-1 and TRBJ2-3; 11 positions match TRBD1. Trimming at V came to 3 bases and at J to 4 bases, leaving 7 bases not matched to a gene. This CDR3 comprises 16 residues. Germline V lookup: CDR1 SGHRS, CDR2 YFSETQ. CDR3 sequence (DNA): TGCGCCAGCAGCTCCGGGACAGGGGGGCCCCCAGATACGCAGTATTTT. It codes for CASSSGTGGPPDTQYF.

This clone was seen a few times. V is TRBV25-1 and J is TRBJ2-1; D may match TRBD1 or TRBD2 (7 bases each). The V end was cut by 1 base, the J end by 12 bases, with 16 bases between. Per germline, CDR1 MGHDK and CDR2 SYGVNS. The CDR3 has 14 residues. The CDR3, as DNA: TGTGCCAGCAGTGAATCGGTGGGGAGGGGGCGGCAGTTCTTC. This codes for CASSESVGRGRQFF.

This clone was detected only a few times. CDR3 protein: CASTGTGVYGYTF. The CDR3 region has the DNA TGTGCCAGTACTGGGACAGGGGTCTATGGCTACACCTTC. The rearrangement links TRBV19 to TRBJ1-2; 10 bases match TRBD1. V shed 7 bases, J shed 4 bases, and the junction held 3 bases outside the gene matches. This CDR3 has 13 amino acids. The germline CDR1 and CDR2 sequences are LNHDA and SQIVND (reference sequence).

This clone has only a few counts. The CDR3 region has the DNA TGCAGCGTTGAAGTTAACTATGGCTACACCTTC. This gives the protein CSVEVNYGYTF. The chain carries TRBV29-1 and TRBJ1-2; no firm D call. The CDR3 is 11 residues long. Germline CDR1 and CDR2: SQVTM and ANQGSEA. The germline V and J ends were trimmed by 1 base and 1 base, with 1 base remaining between them.

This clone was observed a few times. CDR3 nucleotide sequence: TGTGCCAGTGACAGGGGCACTGAAGCTTTCTTT. It translates to CASDRGTEAFF. The chain recombines TRBV6-5 with TRBJ1-1, with 8 bases lining up with TRBD1. V shed 9 bases, J shed 4 bases, and the junction held 1 base outside the gene matches. The germline V gene encodes CDR1 MNHEY and CDR2 SVGAGI. The CDR3 consists of 11 residues.

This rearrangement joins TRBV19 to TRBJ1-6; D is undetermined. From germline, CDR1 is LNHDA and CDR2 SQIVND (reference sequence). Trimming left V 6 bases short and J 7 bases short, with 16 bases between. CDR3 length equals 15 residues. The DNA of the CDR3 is TGTGCCAGTAGGGGCCGCTGGGGAGAGAATTCACCCCTCCACTTT. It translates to CASRGRWGENSPLHF.

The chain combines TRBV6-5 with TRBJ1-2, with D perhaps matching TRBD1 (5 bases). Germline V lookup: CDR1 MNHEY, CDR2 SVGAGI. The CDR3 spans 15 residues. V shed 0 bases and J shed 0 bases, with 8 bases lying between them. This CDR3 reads CASSYSTASNYGYTF. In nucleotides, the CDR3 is TGTGCCAGCAGTTACTCGACAGCTTCTAACTATGGCTACACCTTC.